The entry that follows covers one T cell receptor (beta chain) sequence. The data belong to a study of shared clonotypes between healthy human individuals. Produced via immunoSEQ multiplex PCR; TCRdb's table is partial and in-frame only. The table lists over 950,000 clones, 60% to 80% of them singletons. Germline V CDR1 and CDR2: SGHNT, YENEEA. V was pared by 0 bases and J by 10 bases, with 25 bases between. There are 18 residues in the CDR3. Sequenced input: memory CD4+ T cells from PBMCs. The subset denotes: CD45RA-negative fraction. The V and J genes are TRBV11-3 and TRBJ2-1, with D maybe TRBD2 (6 bases). The source is a man between 18 and 35 years old in good health. Some clones in this sample may be carry-over from other donors' samples. This CDR3 is CASSLDTALGGTAHEQFF. CDR3 sequence (DNA): TGTGCCAGCAGCTTAGATACGGCCTTAGGCGGGACGGCGCACGAGCAGTTCTTC.